This T cell receptor (beta chain) is drawn from a study of radiation and T cells in renal cell carcinoma. Time point specified: blood 4 weeks post-SBRT, at nephrectomy. The treatment: 15 Gy SBRT to primary tumor, nephrectomy 4 weeks later. The study's findings and limits: Top tumor clonotypes rose in blood 2 weeks post-radiation, then contracted.

Only in-frame clones appear in the TCRdb table, and some are missing; sequencing was by immunoSEQ multiplex PCR. In the table there are 60,000 to 75,000 clones, about three quarters of which are singletons. Turning to this clone: Its specificity is not known.

Germline V gives CDR1 SGDLS, CDR2 YYNGEE. This CDR3 is 14 amino acids long. The V gene lost 2 bases and the J gene lost 4 bases, with 12 bases spanning the gap. The receptor was isolated from a man aged 55 to 70 with renal cell carcinoma. The chain carries TRBV9 and TRBJ1-1; D not certain. This material consisted of blood, taken from a patient whose treatment included radiotherapy and nephrectomy. CDR3 loop: CASSVQSTVTEAFF. The CDR3 DNA follows: TGTGCCAGCAGCGTGCAGTCAACGGTCACTGAAGCTTTCTTT.